The entry below describes one T cell receptor (beta chain). The sample comes from a study of blood T cell repertoires in COVID-19. Study at large: The United States, Italy and Spain provided the acute and convalescent COVID-19 samples.

Some clones are missing from TCRdb's copy, which holds only in-frame ones; the method was immunoSEQ multiplex PCR. The profile shows around 38,000 clones, 70% to 90% of them singletons. The CDR3 contains 13 residues. The germline gives CDR1 SGHNT, CDR2 YENEEA. The ends were cut back, 7 bases at V and 0 bases at J, with 9 bases in the middle. The TCR originated in a man in his 60s with COVID-19, enrolled during active disease. The V gene is TRBV11-3, the J gene TRBJ1-2; D gene unclear. The sample was peripheral blood. CDR3 sequence (DNA): TGTGCCAGCACCGATAGTTCTAACTATGGCTACACCTTC. It translates to CASTDSSNYGYTF. Filled out from reference TRBV11-3 and TRBJ1-2, the complete variable domain reads EAGVVQSPRYKIIEKKQPVAFWCNPISGHNTLYWYLQNLGQGPELLIRYENEEAVDDSQLPKDRFSAERLKGVDSTLKIQPAELGDSAVYLCASTDSSNYGYTFGSGTRLTVV.